This TCR beta chain appears in the sequencing data of a study of cytomegalovirus exposure and HLA in healthy donors. Study context: A preliminary data release comprised around 90 million unique TCRs obtained from HLA-typed donors. Most genotyped donors, over 70% of 398, had Caucasian-associated genetic ancestry.

CDR3 length equals 15 residues. Germline assignment: CDR1 SGHDT and CDR2 YYEEEE. V dropped 6 bases and J dropped 1 base, with 16 bases sitting between them. Use of 60 Vbeta and 13 Jbeta primers characterized the PCR. Sequencing was performed with immunoSEQ multiplex PCR; in TCRdb, only in-frame clones are kept and a portion is missing. The sample yields roughly 130,000 clones, just over 70% seen once. This clone was seen a handful of times. No antigen is known for it. Overall study results and limits: Per a prior analysis, the majority of TCR beta V segments were productive roughly 90% or roughly 30% of the time. Reports credit the classifier with highly specific, highly sensitive diagnosis of cytomegalovirus status.

The chain employs TRBV5-6 and TRBJ1-1, with D perhaps matching TRBD1 (5 bases). Sample: PBMCs. The sequence was obtained from a woman between 55 and 75 years old in good health and CMV-seropositive. In DNA form, the CDR3 reads TGTGCCAGCACCACCCCCCAAACAGGGAACACTGAAGCTTTCTTT. Translating it yields CASTTPQTGNTEAFF.